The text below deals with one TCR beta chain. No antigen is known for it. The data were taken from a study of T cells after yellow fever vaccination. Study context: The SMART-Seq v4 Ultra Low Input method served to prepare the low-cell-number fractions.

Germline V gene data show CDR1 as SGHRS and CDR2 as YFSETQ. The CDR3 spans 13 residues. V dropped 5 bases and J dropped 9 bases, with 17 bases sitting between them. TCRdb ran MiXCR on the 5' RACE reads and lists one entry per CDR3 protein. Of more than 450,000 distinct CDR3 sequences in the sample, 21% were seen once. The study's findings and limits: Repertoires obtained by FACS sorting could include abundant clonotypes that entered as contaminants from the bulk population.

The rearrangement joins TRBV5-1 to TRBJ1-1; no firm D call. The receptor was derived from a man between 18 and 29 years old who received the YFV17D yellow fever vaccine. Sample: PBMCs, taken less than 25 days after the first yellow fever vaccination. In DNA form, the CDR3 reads TGCGCCAGCAGTTCAGAGTGGGAAGATAAAGCTTTCTTT. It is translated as CASSSEWEDKAFF.